The 27 T cell receptor beta chains below were found in one sample sequenced in a study of blood T cell repertoires in COVID-19. This table comes from immunoSEQ multiplex PCR, and its TCRdb copy is limited to in-frame clones, with some not included. The sample contains some 170,000 clones, roughly four fifths of which appear only once. Source material: peripheral blood. The receptors derive from a human donor in a cohort sampled during active COVID-19.

This chain uses TRBV9 with TRBJ1-5; weak D call: TRBD1 (5 bases). This CDR3 is 14 amino acids long. V lost 3 bases to trimming and J lost 7 bases, with 14 bases between them. CDR1 SGDLS and CDR2 YYNGEE come from the germline V gene. The CDR3 nucleotides are TGTGCCAGCAGCGCCCAGGGTAGGGGACAGCCCCAGCATTTT. Its translation: CASSAQGRGQPQHF.

This chain's CDR3 is CASSDRGGQPQHF. DNA of the CDR3: TGTGCCAGCAGCGACAGGGGCGGTCAGCCCCAGCATTTT. This chain links TRBV6-2 or TRBV6-3 with TRBJ1-5, with 8 bases that match TRBD1. CDR3 size: 13 residues. Germline assignment: CDR1 MNHEY and CDR2 SVGEGT. The junction had 4 bases not matched to a gene; V was cut back by 6 bases and J by 6 bases.

Only a few counts were recorded for this clone. The chain recombines TRBV2 with TRBJ1-2; 8 positions match TRBD1. CDR1 SNHLY and CDR2 FYNNEI come from the germline V gene. CDR3 size: 15 residues. V was pared by 6 bases and J by 5 bases, with 11 bases of the junction left unmatched. The CDR3 DNA reads TGTGCCAGCAGCTTGGCAGGGGGCCCCGGTTATGGCTACACCTTC. Translated, it gives CASSLAGGPGYGYTF.

The genes are TRBV5-1 and TRBJ2-3; 8 nucleotides match TRBD1. From germline, CDR1 is SGHRS and CDR2 YFSETQ. V was clipped by 2 bases and J by 2 bases; unmatched bases: 16. CDR3 size: 19 residues. The chain's CDR3 is CASSFPDRDGFGLTDTQYF. The CDR3 bases are TGCGCCAGCAGCTTTCCGGACAGGGACGGGTTTGGCCTCACAGATACGCAGTATTTT.

J is TRBJ2-7 and V is TRBV29-1; 9 positions match TRBD1. The germline gives CDR1 SQVTM, CDR2 ANQGSEA. V trimming: 4 bases; J trimming: 1 base; junction bases outside the gene matches: 2. This CDR3 is 13 amino acids long. CDR3 protein: CSVGTGESYEQYF. The CDR3 bases are TGCAGCGTTGGGACAGGGGAATCCTACGAGCAGTACTTC.

This clone was counted between two and nine times. This chain joins TRBV27 and TRBJ2-7; D possibly corresponds to TRBD1 (6 bases). CDR1 and CDR2 (germline): MNHEY, SMNVEV (reference sequence). V lost 2 bases and J 5 bases, leaving 16 bases between the germline ends. CDR3 length equals 15 residues. In DNA form, the CDR3 reads TGTGCCAGCAGTTTAGGTGGGGGCTCACTCCACGAGCAGTACTTC. This gives the protein CASSLGGGSLHEQYF.

The V gene is TRBV30, the J gene TRBJ2-3; 12 bases line up with TRBD1. Germline CDR1 reads GTSNPN; CDR2 reads SVGIG (reference sequence). This CDR3 has 16 residues. After removal of 1 base from V and 5 bases from J, the junction contained 7 bases not matched to a gene. This chain's CDR3 is CAWSGGTGGEGDTQYF. CDR3 sequence (DNA): TGTGCCTGGAGTGGCGGGACAGGGGGCGAGGGAGATACGCAGTATTTT. The full variable domain, in which reference TRBV30 and TRBJ2-3 provide the parts outside the CDR3, is SQTIHQWPATLVQPVGSPLSLECTVEGTSNPNLYWYRQAAGRGLQLLFYSVGIGQISSEVPQNLSASRPQDRQFILSSKKLLLSDSGFYLCAWSGGTGGEGDTQYFGPGTRLTVL.

The chain uses TRBV28 and TRBJ2-7, with 11 bases identical to TRBD1. Germline V gene sequence: CDR1 MDHEN, CDR2 SYDVKM. This CDR3 has 13 amino acids. V lost 10 bases, J lost 6 bases, and 8 bases stayed unmatched. This chain's CDR3 is CATDPGTGGEQYF. The CDR3 DNA sequence: TGTGCCACCGATCCCGGGACAGGGGGCGAGCAGTACTTC.

V gene TRBV19 combines with J gene TRBJ2-3; D is unclear. Looked up from germline, CDR1 is LNHDA and CDR2 is SQIVND (reference sequence). This CDR3 has 13 amino acids. V was cut by 4 bases and J by 4 bases, with 9 bases left in between. As DNA, the CDR3 is TGTGCCAGTAGTAGGGTTGGGCCAGATACGCAGTATTTT. Translation gives CASSRVGPDTQYF.

DNA for the CDR3: TGTGCCAGTAGTATACCCGGGACAGCCGACACCTTC. As protein: CASSIPGTADTF. The chain links TRBV19 to TRBJ1-2; TRBD1 aligns across 7 bases. The ends lost 2 bases at V and 12 bases at J; junction bases unmatched: 6. Per the germline V gene, CDR1 is LNHDA and CDR2 is SQIVND (reference sequence). This CDR3 is 12 amino acids long.

There are a few counts of this clone. V usage is TRBV6-5 and J usage is TRBJ1-2, with TRBD1 identical over 9 bases. CDR1 and CDR2 (germline): MNHEY, SVGAGI. Trimming took 5 bases from V and 5 from J; bases not matched to a gene: 3. The CDR3 spans 13 residues. CDR3 DNA: TGTGCCAGCAGTATCGGACAGGGGTATGGCTACACCTTC. It codes for CASSIGQGYGYTF.

V and J are TRBV5-1 and TRBJ2-7, with 7 bases aligning to TRBD1. Unmatched junction bases numbered 8, after V lost 7 bases and J lost 4 bases. This CDR3 spans 13 amino acids. Germline V gene data show CDR1 as SGHRS and CDR2 as YFSETQ. DNA of the CDR3: TGCGCCAGCTCCGGGACAGCCTTGTACGAGCAGTACTTC. Translated: CASSGTALYEQYF.

The chain carries TRBV15 and TRBJ1-3, with D possibly TRBD1 on 5 matching bases. The CDR3 extends over 17 amino acids. In germline, CDR1 is LNHNV, CDR2 YYDKDF (reference sequence). Trimming stripped 2 bases from V and 0 bases from J, with 14 bases between. CDR3 protein: CATSRIAVGPSGNTIYF. The CDR3 DNA reads as TGTGCCACCAGCAGAATAGCGGTGGGACCCTCTGGAAACACCATATATTTT.

The chain employs TRBV28 and TRBJ2-3, with TRBD1 matching over 11 bases. The germline V gene has CDR1 MDHEN and CDR2 SYDVKM. The trim removed 5 bases at V and 0 bases at J, leaving 13 bases unmatched. The CDR3 is 19 residues long. CDR3 region: CASSPAGQGAIGSTDTQYF. CDR3 DNA: TGTGCCAGCAGTCCGGCCGGACAGGGGGCGATCGGAAGCACAGATACGCAGTATTTT.

The V gene is TRBV29-1, the J gene TRBJ1-1; perhaps TRBD1 as D (6 bases). The CDR3 is 13 residues long. The germline V gene has CDR1 SQVTM and CDR2 ANQGSEA. V was pared by 4 bases and J by 0 bases, with 9 bases between. The CDR3 DNA follows: TGCAGCGTTGTCGCAGGGGTGAACACTGAAGCTTTCTTT. Translated, it gives CSVVAGVNTEAFF. Full variable domain (remainder filled in from reference TRBV29-1 and TRBJ1-1): SAVISQKPSRDICQRGTSLTIQCQVDSQVTMMFWYRQQPGQSLTLIATANQGSEATYESGFVIDKFPISRPNLTFSTLTVSNMSPEDSSIYLCSVVAGVNTEAFFGQGTRLTVV.

The chain links TRBV19 to TRBJ1-6; possible D gene TRBD1, 5 bases. The CDR3 extends over 14 amino acids. Germline V gives CDR1 LNHDA, CDR2 SQIVND (reference sequence). V gave up 5 bases and J gave up 7 bases, with 12 bases separating them. CDR3 nucleotide sequence: TGTGCCAGTAGTGTAACTGGGGCGAATTCACCCCTCCACTTT. This sequence encodes CASSVTGANSPLHF.

The genes are TRBV4-1 and TRBJ2-5, with 12 bases fitting TRBD2. The CDR3 is 18 amino acids. J lost 3 bases, V lost 3 bases, and 11 bases had no gene match. The germline V gene encodes CDR1 MGHRA and CDR2 YSYEKL. The DNA of the CDR3 is TGCGCCAGCAGCCAGAGGCTAGCGGGGGGGCGGTTAGAAGAGACCCAGTACTTC. It encodes CASSQRLAGGRLEETQYF.

This rearrangement joins TRBV18 to TRBJ1-5, with 7 bases fitting TRBD1. Losses at the gene ends were 4 bases for V and 7 bases for J; bases not matched to a gene: 7. The CDR3 runs to 14 residues. Germline lookup yields CDR1 KGHSH and CDR2 LQKENI. The CDR3 region is CASSLGTGAQPQHF. The CDR3 DNA follows: TGTGCCAGCTCACTTGGAACAGGGGCGCAGCCCCAGCATTTT.

The CDR3 DNA follows: TGCGCCAGCAGCCAATGGTCTAGCGACGACGAGCAGTACTTC. Translating it yields CASSQWSSDDEQYF. V gene TRBV4-3 combines with J gene TRBJ2-7; tentative D call: TRBD2 (6 bases). There are 14 residues in the CDR3. Germline-derived CDR1 and CDR2 are LGHNA and YSLEER. Trimming left V 2 bases short and J 5 bases short, with 13 bases between.

About this clone: In the same sample, other DNA sequences code for this CDR3. The chain recombines TRBV19 with TRBJ1-1; D remains ambiguous. The germline V and J ends were trimmed by 9 bases and 2 bases, with 7 bases remaining between them. Germline assignment: CDR1 LNHDA and CDR2 SQIVND (reference sequence). The CDR3 consists of 11 residues. CDR3 region: CASAGNTEAFF. In DNA form, the CDR3 reads TGTGCCAGCGCAGGTAACACTGAAGCTTTCTTT.

This clone was recorded only once. This chain's CDR3 is CASCTLFGQETQYF. The CDR3 coding sequence is TGTGCCAGCTGTACGCTCTTCGGCCAAGAGACCCAGTACTTC. The genes are TRBV6-5 and TRBJ2-5; D gene uncertain. Germline-derived CDR1 and CDR2 are MNHEY and SVGAGI. With 8 bases removed from V and 1 base from J, the gap between germline ends came to 14 bases. This CDR3 is 14 amino acids long.

The chain links TRBV28 to TRBJ2-7; 11 bases are a match to TRBD1. Germline V CDR1 and CDR2: MDHEN, SYDVKM. J lost 0 bases, V lost 8 bases, and 3 bases had no gene match. This CDR3 is built from 14 residues. CDR3 amino acids: CASSGQGGSYEQYF. The CDR3 bases are TGTGCCAGCTCGGGACAGGGGGGCTCCTACGAGCAGTACTTC. Filled out from reference TRBV28 and TRBJ2-7, the complete variable domain reads DVKVTQSSRYLVKRTGEKVFLECVQDMDHENMFWYRQDPGLGLRLIYFSYDVKMKEKGDIPEGYSVSREKKERFSLILESASTNQTSMYLCASSGQGGSYEQYFGPGTRLTVT.

This clone is a singleton in its sample. V gene TRBV11-2 combines with J gene TRBJ2-7, with a weak D call TRBD2 (5 bases). V was shortened by 3 bases and J by 7 bases, with 10 bases between the two germline ends. Germline V lookup: CDR1 SGHAT, CDR2 FQNNGV. The CDR3 is 12 residues long. The DNA for the CDR3 is TGTGCCAGCAGCTTGGGCCGGGGTGAGCAGTACTTC. Protein product: CASSLGRGEQYF.

V is TRBV4-3 and J is TRBJ2-4; tentative D call: TRBD1 (6 bases). The germline V gene has CDR1 LGHNA and CDR2 YSLEER. The V end was cut by 2 bases, the J end by 8 bases, with 13 bases between. The CDR3 loop spans 14 amino acids. In DNA form, the CDR3 reads TGCGCCAGCAGCCAATCGAGGGGGAATGACATTCAGTACTTC. Translating gives CASSQSRGNDIQYF.

V and J are TRBV18 and TRBJ2-2; unclear D gene. V lost 2 bases, J lost 1 base, and 8 bases lay in between. Germline values: CDR1 KGHSH, CDR2 LQKENI. The CDR3 is 15 residues long. The CDR3 loop reads CASSPAFWNTGELFF. DNA for the CDR3: TGTGCCAGCTCACCAGCGTTTTGGAACACCGGGGAGCTGTTTTTT.

This chain uses TRBV2 with TRBJ1-2; perhaps TRBD1 as D (6 bases). The CDR3 extends over 13 amino acids. Germline values: CDR1 SNHLY, CDR2 FYNNEI. Trimming cost V 6 bases and J 5 bases, with 13 bases left between them. The CDR3 bases are TGTGCCAGCAGCGAAAACAGGGAGTATGGCTACACCTTC. Protein: CASSENREYGYTF. The full variable domain, rest sourced from reference TRBV2 and TRBJ1-2, is EPEVTQTPSHQVTQMGQEVILRCVPISNHLYFYWYRQILGQKVEFLVSFYNNEISEKSEIFDDQFSVERPDGSNFTLKIRSTKLEDSAMYFCASSENREYGYTFGSGTRLTVV.

This clone has just a few counts. The V call is TRBV10-3, the J call TRBJ1-2; 10 positions match TRBD1. This CDR3 has 15 amino acids. Germline assignment: CDR1 ENHRY and CDR2 SYGVKD. V lost 4 bases to trimming and J lost 3 bases; unmatched junction nucleotides: 5. The CDR3 nucleotides are TGTGCCATCAGTGGCGGGACAGGGGTTGACTATGGCTACACCTTC. It translates to CAISGGTGVDYGYTF.